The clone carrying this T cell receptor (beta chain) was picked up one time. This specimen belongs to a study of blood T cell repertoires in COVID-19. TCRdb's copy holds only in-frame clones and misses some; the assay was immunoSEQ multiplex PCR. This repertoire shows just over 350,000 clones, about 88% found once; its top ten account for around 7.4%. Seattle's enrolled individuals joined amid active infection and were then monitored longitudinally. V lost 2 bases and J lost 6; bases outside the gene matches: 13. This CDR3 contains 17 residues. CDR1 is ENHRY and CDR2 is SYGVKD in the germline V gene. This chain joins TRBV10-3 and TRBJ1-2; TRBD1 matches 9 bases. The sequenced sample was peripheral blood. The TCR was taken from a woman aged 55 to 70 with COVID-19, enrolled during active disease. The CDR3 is CAISEGNRGQMKNGYTF. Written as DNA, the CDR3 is TGTGCCATCAGTGAGGGTAACAGGGGGCAAATGAAGAATGGCTACACCTTC.